This is a list of T cell receptor beta chains from one sample in a study of T-cell memory formation after mild COVID-19. MiXCR, run by TCRdb on the 5' RACE reads, gives a single entry per CDR3 protein. The sample records around 340,000 distinct CDR3 sequences, about 15% being singletons. Material: PBMCs or a T cell subset sorted from them (not recorded which). Receptors originate from a man aged 18 to 35 who had mild COVID-19 (a few samples of this study predate the infection). Cell type and time point are not known. Each CDR3 is given with its conserved first and last residue. D genes are given only for firm matches. Clone sizes are given selectively: once, few, many, or a class where the clone is expanded.

CASSQDRSSDTQYF	TGCGCCAGCAGCCAAGATAGGTCCTCAGATACGCAGTATTTT	few	TRBV4-3	TRBJ2-3	-
CASSYSVAGTQYGYTF	TGTGCCAGCAGTTACTCGGTCGCCGGGACCCAATATGGCTACACCTTC	few	TRBV6-5	TRBJ1-2	-
CATSEPGQGSDTQYF	TGTGCCACCAGTGAGCCGGGACAGGGCTCAGATACGCAGTATTTT	few	TRBV24-1	TRBJ2-3	TRBD1
CASSQERTGGTEAFF	TGCGCCAGCAGCCAAGAAAGGACAGGGGGCACTGAAGCTTTCTTT	few	TRBV4-1	TRBJ1-1	TRBD1
CASSLLGGDTQYF	TGCGCCAGCAGCTTGTTGGGAGGTGATACGCAGTATTTT	many	TRBV5-1	TRBJ2-3	-
CASSQAERLAPLTDTQYF	TGCGCCAGCAGCCAAGCCGAAAGATTAGCTCCCCTCACAGATACGCAGTATTTT	-	TRBV4-3	TRBJ2-3	-
CASSRQRQTTYEQYF	TGCGCCAGCAGCCGTCAGCGGCAAACTACCTACGAGCAGTACTTC	few	TRBV5-1	TRBJ2-7	-
CASSWSYSGSLDEQFF	TGTGCCAGCAGCTGGTCCTACTCGGGGTCCTTAGATGAGCAGTTCTTC	-	TRBV7-2	TRBJ2-1	-
CASSVDYSRADTQYF	TGTGCCAGCAGCGTAGACTACTCCAGGGCAGATACGCAGTATTTT	-	TRBV9	TRBJ2-3	-
CASSFLGQETQYF	TGTGCCAGCAGCTTCCTGGGTCAAGAGACCCAGTACTTC	few	TRBV13	TRBJ2-5	-
CASTMDGAKRGTF	TGTGCCAGCACCATGGACGGGGCCAAACGGGGTACCTTC	-	TRBV6-6	TRBJ2-1	-
CASSLSGGANVLTF	TGTGCCAGCAGTTTATCAGGGGGGGCCAACGTCCTGACTTTC	few	TRBV12-3/TRBV12-4	TRBJ2-6	-
CASSEGVANEQYF	TGCGCCAGCAGTGAGGGGGTGGCGAACGAGCAGTACTTC	-	TRBV10-1	TRBJ2-7	-
CASSQDNTGADGDTQYF	TGTGCCAGCAGCCAAGATAACACGGGGGCCGATGGAGATACGCAGTATTTT	many	TRBV4-2	TRBJ2-3	-
CASSPGDRYNEQFF	TGTGCCAGCTCACCAGGGGACAGGTACAATGAGCAGTTCTTC	-	TRBV18	TRBJ2-1	TRBD1
CASSTGTSTYEQYF	TGTGCCAGCAGCACCGGGACTAGCACCTACGAGCAGTACTTC	few	TRBV6-6	TRBJ2-7	TRBD2
CASNDRGYYNEQFF	TGCGCCAGTAACGACAGGGGATACTATAATGAGCAGTTCTTC	few	TRBV5-1	TRBJ2-1	TRBD1
CASSSYGGAQETQYF	TGTGCCAGCAGCTCCTACGGGGGGGCCCAAGAGACCCAGTACTTC	-	TRBV7-9	TRBJ2-5	TRBD2
CASSPWAGTMNTEAFF	TGTGCCAGCTCACCCTGGGCAGGGACCATGAACACTGAAGCTTTCTTT	-	TRBV18	TRBJ1-1	-
CASTQAPVGYGYTF	TGTGCCAGCACCCAAGCCCCTGTCGGGTATGGCTACACCTTC	-	TRBV7-8	TRBJ1-2	-
CASSPSAMGSSGYTF	TGCGCCAGCAGCCCATCGGCGATGGGGTCGTCCGGCTACACCTTC	-	TRBV4-1	TRBJ1-2	-
CASSYSIPDNQPQHF	TGTGCCAGCAGTTACTCGATCCCAGACAATCAGCCCCAGCATTTT	few	TRBV6-6	TRBJ1-5	-
CASSLAFGTGDEKLFF	TGTGCCAGCAGCTTAGCTTTCGGGACAGGGGATGAAAAACTGTTTTTT	-	TRBV11-2	TRBJ1-4	TRBD1
CASSPRTVSSYNEQFF	TGTGCCAGCAGCCCCAGGACAGTCAGCTCCTACAATGAGCAGTTCTTC	few	TRBV5-5	TRBJ2-1	-
CASSAIALGGGNTIYF	TGTGCCAGCAGCGCTATAGCCCTCGGTGGAGGAAACACCATATATTTT	-	TRBV9	TRBJ1-3	-
CASSVAGGSNTGELFF	TGTGCCAGCAGCGTAGCCGGGGGTTCGAACACCGGGGAGCTGTTTTTT	once	TRBV9	TRBJ2-2	-
CASQWQLMYGYTF	TGTGCCAGCCAGTGGCAGTTGATGTATGGCTACACCTTC	-	TRBV6-9	TRBJ1-2	-
CSVERGGNEQYF	TGCAGCGTTGAACGGGGGGGCAACGAGCAGTATTTC	-	TRBV29-1	TRBJ2-7	TRBD2
CASRQGQSSPLHF	TGTGCCAGCAGACAGGGACAGTCTTCACCCCTCCACTTT	-	TRBV6-6	TRBJ1-6	TRBD1
CASSVADGGASDTQYF	TGTGCCAGCAGCGTAGCCGATGGGGGGGCGTCGGATACGCAGTATTTT	once	TRBV9	TRBJ2-3	-
CASSYPAGDQETQYF	TGTGCCAGCAGTTATCCAGCGGGGGACCAAGAGACCCAGTACTTC	many	TRBV6-6	TRBJ2-5	TRBD2
CASSEWGQPGETQYF	TGTGCCAGCAGCGAGTGGGGACAGCCAGGAGAGACCCAGTACTTC	-	TRBV9	TRBJ2-5	TRBD1
CASSAPGPLHF	TGTGCCAGCAGTGCCCCAGGACCCCTCCACTTT	-	TRBV12-3/TRBV12-4	TRBJ1-6	-
CASSSLGADTQYF	TGCGCCAGCAGCTCCCTCGGGGCAGATACGCAGTATTTT	many	TRBV4-1	TRBJ2-3	-
CASSRSGTGPGELFF	TGTGCCAGCAGCCGATCCGGGACAGGGCCCGGGGAGCTGTTTTTT	-	TRBV7-3	TRBJ2-2	TRBD1
CASSHLTSGEVYEQFF	TGCGCCAGCAGCCACCTGACTAGCGGGGAGGTCTATGAGCAGTTCTTC	few	TRBV4-3	TRBJ2-1	TRBD2
CSVRSYEQYF	TGCAGCGTTCGCTCCTACGAGCAGTACTTC	-	TRBV29-1	TRBJ2-7	-
CASSLVLSYQETQYF	TGTGCCAGCAGCTTAGTTCTATCGTACCAAGAGACCCAGTACTTC	many	TRBV7-9	TRBJ2-5	-
CASSGTANTGELFF	TGTGCCAGCAGTGGGACAGCCAACACCGGGGAGCTGTTTTTT	few	TRBV2	TRBJ2-2	-
CASSKGGKNTEAFF	TGTGCCAGCAGCAAGGGAGGGAAGAACACTGAAGCTTTCTTT	few	TRBV7-8	TRBJ1-1	-
CASSLGQGRRTDTQYF	TGTGCCAGCAGCTTAGGGCAGGGGAGACGCACAGATACGCAGTATTTT	-	TRBV7-9	TRBJ2-3	-
CASSHGGGSSSNQPQHF	TGTGCCAGCTCCCACGGTGGGGGGAGCAGTAGCAATCAGCCCCAGCATTTT	few	TRBV18	TRBJ1-5	-
CATTQGPIQYF	TGTGCCACCACCCAGGGACCCATTCAGTACTTC	-	TRBV15	TRBJ2-4	-
CASSRQFNQPQHF	TGTGCCAGCAGTCGTCAGTTCAATCAGCCCCAGCATTTT	few	TRBV27	TRBJ1-5	-
CASSQDPRLAGAYNEQFF	TGCGCCAGCAGCCAAGATCCTAGGCTGGCGGGGGCCTACAATGAGCAGTTCTTC	many	TRBV4-3	TRBJ2-1	TRBD2
CASTRIGFKDTQYF	TGTGCCAGCACCAGGATCGGATTTAAGGATACGCAGTATTTT	-	TRBV6-2/TRBV6-3	TRBJ2-3	-
CATSSLAGGLYNEQFF	TGTGCCACCAGCAGTCTAGCGGGGGGGTTGTACAATGAGCAGTTCTTC	few	TRBV15	TRBJ2-1	TRBD2
CASSGLLRDRAVSYTF	TGTGCCAGCAGTGGCCTCCTCCGGGACAGGGCGGTCAGCTACACCTTC	-	TRBV14	TRBJ1-2	TRBD1
CASSWTGSPSYEQYF	TGCGCCAGCAGCTGGACAGGATCCCCCTCCTACGAGCAGTACTTC	many	TRBV5-1	TRBJ2-7	TRBD1
CASSQGLYPTF	TGTGCCAGCAGTCAAGGACTCTATCCCACCTTC	-	TRBV6-5	TRBJ1-2	-
CASSLPEAGDIQYF	TGTGCCAGCAGCCTCCCTGAGGCGGGGGACATTCAGTACTTC	few	TRBV3-1	TRBJ2-4	TRBD2
CASSRDRGYSPLHF	TGTGCCAGCAGCCGGGACAGGGGGTATTCACCCCTCCACTTT	few	TRBV3-1	TRBJ1-6	TRBD1
CASTSAAGTGGVNIQYF	TGTGCCAGCACCTCGGCCGCTGGGACAGGCGGAGTGAACATTCAGTACTTC	-	TRBV7-9	TRBJ2-4	TRBD1
CASSATRRLYF	TGTGCCAGCAGTGCAACTAGGCGTCTGTATTTT	-	TRBV2	TRBJ2-3	-
CASSQGDTGTMLTEAFF	TGTGCCAGCAGCCAGGGGGATACCGGGACAATGCTCACTGAAGCTTTCTTT	-	TRBV4-2	TRBJ1-1	-